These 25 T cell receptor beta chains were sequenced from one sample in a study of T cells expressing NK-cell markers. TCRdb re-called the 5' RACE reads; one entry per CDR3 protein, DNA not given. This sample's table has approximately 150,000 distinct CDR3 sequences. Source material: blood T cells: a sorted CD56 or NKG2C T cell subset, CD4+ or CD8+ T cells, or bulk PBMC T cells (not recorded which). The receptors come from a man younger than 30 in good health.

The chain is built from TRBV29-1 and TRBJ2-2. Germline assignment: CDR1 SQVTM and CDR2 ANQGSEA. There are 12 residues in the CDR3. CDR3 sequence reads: CSVLINAGELFF.

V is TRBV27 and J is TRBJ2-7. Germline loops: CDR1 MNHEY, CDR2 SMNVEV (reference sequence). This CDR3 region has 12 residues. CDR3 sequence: CASSRTSGEQYF.

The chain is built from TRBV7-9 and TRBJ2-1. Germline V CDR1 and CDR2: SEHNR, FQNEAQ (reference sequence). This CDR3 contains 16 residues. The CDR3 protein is CASSPTVGSSYNEQFF.

The CDR3 here is CASSFNRGQGDNTEAFF. This chain joins TRBV27 and TRBJ1-1; without DNA, the TCRdb call of TRBD1 cannot be checked. Germline CDR1 reads MNHEY; CDR2 reads SMNVEV (reference sequence). This CDR3 has 17 residues.

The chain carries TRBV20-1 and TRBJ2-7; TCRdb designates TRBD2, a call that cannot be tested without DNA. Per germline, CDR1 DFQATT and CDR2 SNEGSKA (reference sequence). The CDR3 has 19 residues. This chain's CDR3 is CSARDEPGTSGRAMLEQYF.

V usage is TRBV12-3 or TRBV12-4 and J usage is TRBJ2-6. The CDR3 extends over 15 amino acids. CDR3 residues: CASTGLYTGANVLTF.

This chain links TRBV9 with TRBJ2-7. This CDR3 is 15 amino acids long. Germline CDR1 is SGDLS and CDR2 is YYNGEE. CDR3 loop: CASSVGKGWAYEQYF.

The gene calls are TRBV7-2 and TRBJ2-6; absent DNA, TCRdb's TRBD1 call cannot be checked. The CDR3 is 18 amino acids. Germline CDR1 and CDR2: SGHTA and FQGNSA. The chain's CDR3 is CASSLAPQFSSGANVLTF.

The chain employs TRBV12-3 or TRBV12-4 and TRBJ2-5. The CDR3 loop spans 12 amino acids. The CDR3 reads CASTHAAETQYF.

CDR3 sequence: CASSVSGNDEQYF. The V call is TRBV6-1, the J call TRBJ2-7. Germline loops: CDR1 MNHNS, CDR2 SASEGT. The CDR3 consists of 13 residues.

CDR3 loop: CASTPTGSSGNTIYF. This chain connects TRBV12-3 or TRBV12-4 to TRBJ1-3; the TRBD1 assignment by TCRdb is unverifiable without DNA. The CDR3 is 15 amino acids.

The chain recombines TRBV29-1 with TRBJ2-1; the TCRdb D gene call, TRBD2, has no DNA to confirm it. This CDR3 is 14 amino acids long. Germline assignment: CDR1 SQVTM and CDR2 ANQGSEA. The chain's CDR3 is CSAATSGGNNEQFF.

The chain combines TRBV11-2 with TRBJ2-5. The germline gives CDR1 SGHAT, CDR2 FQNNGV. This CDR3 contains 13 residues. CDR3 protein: CASSLKRGETQYF.

The CDR3: CASSPPLAAKSTDTQYF. The gene calls are TRBV11-2 and TRBJ2-3; TCRdb's assignment of TRBD1 cannot be checked, as there is no DNA. Germline loops: CDR1 SGHAT, CDR2 FQNNGV. This CDR3 region has 17 residues. Filled out from reference TRBV11-2 and TRBJ2-3, the complete variable domain reads EAGVAQSPRYKIIEKRQSVAFWCNPISGHATLYWYQQILGQGPKLLIQFQNNGVVDDSQLPKDRFSAERLKGVDSTLKIQPAKLEDSAVYLCASSPPLAAKSTDTQYFGPGTRLTVL.

The CDR3 is CASSHRDGRIAEAFF. This chain links TRBV5-5 with TRBJ1-1. Germline CDR1 reads SGHKS; CDR2 reads YYEKEE (reference sequence). CDR3 size: 15 residues.

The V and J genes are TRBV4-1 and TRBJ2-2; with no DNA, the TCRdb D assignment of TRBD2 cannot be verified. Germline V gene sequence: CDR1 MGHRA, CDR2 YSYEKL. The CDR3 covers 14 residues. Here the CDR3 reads CASSPKRYTGELFF.

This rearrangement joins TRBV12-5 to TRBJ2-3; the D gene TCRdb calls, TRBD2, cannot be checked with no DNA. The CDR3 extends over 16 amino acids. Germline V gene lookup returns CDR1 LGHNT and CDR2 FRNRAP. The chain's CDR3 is CASGFFLREGTDTQYF.

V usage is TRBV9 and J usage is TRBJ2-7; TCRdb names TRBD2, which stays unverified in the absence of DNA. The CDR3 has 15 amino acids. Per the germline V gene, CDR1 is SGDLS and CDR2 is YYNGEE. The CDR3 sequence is CASSPREIAGYEQYF.

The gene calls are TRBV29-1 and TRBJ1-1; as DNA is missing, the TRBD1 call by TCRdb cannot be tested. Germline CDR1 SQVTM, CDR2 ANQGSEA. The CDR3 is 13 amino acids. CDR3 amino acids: CSVAGDWNTEAFF.

The CDR3 region is CASSLNPRTVSSYNEQFF. The chain recombines TRBV7-3 with TRBJ2-1; the TCRdb call, TRBD1, lacks DNA for checking. CDR1 is SGHTA and CDR2 is FQGTGA in the germline V gene. This CDR3 has 18 amino acids.

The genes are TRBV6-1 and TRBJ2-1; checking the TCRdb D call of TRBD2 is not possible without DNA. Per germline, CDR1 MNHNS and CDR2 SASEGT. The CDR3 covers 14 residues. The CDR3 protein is CASRSLSGPNEQFF.

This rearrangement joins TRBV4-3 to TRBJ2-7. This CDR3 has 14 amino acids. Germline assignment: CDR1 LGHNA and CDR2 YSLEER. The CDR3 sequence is CASSTEVSGYEQYF.

The CDR3 region is CASSYRVTGGLTGELFF. The chain combines TRBV6-2 or TRBV6-3 with TRBJ2-2; TCRdb's D call of TRBD1 is untestable without DNA. Germline assignment: CDR1 MNHEY and CDR2 SVGEGT. The CDR3 totals 17 residues.

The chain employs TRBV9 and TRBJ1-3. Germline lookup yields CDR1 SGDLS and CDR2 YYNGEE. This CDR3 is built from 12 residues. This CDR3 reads CASSVYGNTIYF. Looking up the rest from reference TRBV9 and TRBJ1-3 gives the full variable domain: DSGVTQTPKHLITATGQRVTLRCSPRSGDLSVYWYQQSLDQGLQFLIQYYNGEERAKGNILERFSAQQFPDLHSELNLSSLELGDSALYFCASSVYGNTIYFGEGSWLTVV.

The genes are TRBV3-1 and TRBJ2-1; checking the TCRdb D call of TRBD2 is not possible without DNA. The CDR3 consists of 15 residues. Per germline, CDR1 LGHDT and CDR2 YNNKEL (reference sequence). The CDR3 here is CASSHPAAGYNEQFF.